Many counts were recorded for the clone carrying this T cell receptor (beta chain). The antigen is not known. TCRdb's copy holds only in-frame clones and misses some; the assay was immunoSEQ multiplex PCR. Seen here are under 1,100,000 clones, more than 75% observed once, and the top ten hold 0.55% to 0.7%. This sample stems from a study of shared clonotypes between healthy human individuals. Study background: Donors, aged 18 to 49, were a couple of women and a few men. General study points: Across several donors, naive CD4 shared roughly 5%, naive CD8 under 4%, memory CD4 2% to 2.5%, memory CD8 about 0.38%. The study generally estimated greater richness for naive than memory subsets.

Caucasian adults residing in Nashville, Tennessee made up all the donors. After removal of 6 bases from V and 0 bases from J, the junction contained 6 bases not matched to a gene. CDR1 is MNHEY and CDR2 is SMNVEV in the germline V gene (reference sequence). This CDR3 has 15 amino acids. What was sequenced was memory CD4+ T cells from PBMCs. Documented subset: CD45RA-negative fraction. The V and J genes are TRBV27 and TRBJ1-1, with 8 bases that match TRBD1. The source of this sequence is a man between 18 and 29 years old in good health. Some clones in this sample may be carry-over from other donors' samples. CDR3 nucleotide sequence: TGTGCCAGCAGGTATCAGGGGGCCGTGAACACTGAAGCTTTCTTT. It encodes CASRYQGAVNTEAFF.